These T cell receptor beta chains were read from a single sample in a study of CD8+ T cells in alopecia areata. Method: immunoSEQ multiplex PCR; TCRdb's copy keeps in-frame clones and lacks some. This table has around 60,000 clones, around 40% appearing once. The specimen was NKG2D-low CD8+ T cells sorted from blood. The receptors shown here come from a human donor with alopecia areata. CDR3s include the opening cysteine and the closing phenylalanine or tryptophan. The D gene is left open where the match is weak. For some rows the clone size is stated as once, few or many, or as a class when expanded; others skip it.

J,size,D,V,CDR3,DNA
TRBJ1-1,few,-,TRBV29-1,CSVLRRDGRLTEAFF,TGCAGCGTCCTTCGAAGGGATGGAAGGCTTACTGAAGCTTTCTTT
TRBJ2-7,few,-,TRBV14,CASSQVQGTEQYF,TGTGCCAGCAGCCAAGTTCAGGGGACCGAGCAGTACTTC
TRBJ2-7,-,TRBD1,TRBV4-3,CASSQGQGIHEQYF,TGCGCCAGCAGCCAGGGACAGGGGATACACGAGCAGTACTTC
TRBJ1-2,few,-,TRBV7-9,CASSPGGGHGYTF,TGTGCCAGCAGCCCCGGCGGGGGGCACGGCTACACCTTC
TRBJ1-2,-,-,TRBV9,CASRREGTQIF,TGTGCCAGCAGGAGGGAGGGCACCCAAATCTTC
TRBJ2-5,once,-,TRBV7-9,CASLPGVQETQYF,TGTGCCAGTTTACCAGGGGTGCAAGAGACCCAGTACTTC
TRBJ2-7,few,-,TRBV27,CASSPSGTLNEQYF,TGTGCCAGCAGTCCCAGCGGTACCCTGAACGAGCAGTACTTC
TRBJ2-1,-,TRBD2,TRBV5-1,CASSLAQREGEQFF,TGCGCCAGCAGCTTGGCCCAGCGGGAGGGTGAGCAGTTCTTC
TRBJ2-2,-,TRBD2,TRBV29-1,CSVSTPGGGGGITGELFF,TGCAGCGTTAGTACCCCCGGGGGGGGCGGGGGCATCACCGGGGAGCTGTTTTTT
TRBJ2-7,-,-,TRBV30,CACAPRGGGYEQYF,TGTGCCTGCGCGCCCCGGGGAGGTGGATACGAGCAGTACTTC
TRBJ2-1,-,-,TRBV9,CASSSPLSGGHEQFF,TGTGCCAGCAGCTCTCCCCTTAGTGGGGGCCATGAGCAGTTCTTC
TRBJ1-4,few,-,TRBV7-9,CASSSLDTNRLF,TGTGCCAGCAGCTCTTTGGACACTAATAGGCTTTTT
TRBJ2-3,-,TRBD2,TRBV4-3,CASSQGLAGGPDTQYF,TGCGCCAGCAGCCAAGGGTTAGCGGGGGGGCCAGATACGCAGTATTTT
TRBJ2-1,few,TRBD2,TRBV5-1,CASSLRGGAYNEQFF,TGCGCCAGCAGCCTCCGCGGGGGGGCCTACAATGAGCAGTTCTTC
TRBJ1-5,-,-,TRBV12-5,CASGFGDYNQPQHF,TGTGCTAGTGGTTTTGGGGACTACAATCAGCCCCAGCATTTT
TRBJ2-5,-,TRBD2,TRBV27,CASSQRGLLQETQYF,TGTGCCAGCAGTCAGCGGGGGCTACTCCAAGAGACCCAGTACTTC
TRBJ2-6,few,-,TRBV29-1,CSVESGQPANVLTF,TGCAGCGTTGAATCCGGACAGCCTGCCAACGTCCTGACTTTC
TRBJ1-5,-,TRBD1,TRBV6-5,CASTVNQGAQPQHF,TGTGCCAGCACCGTCAACCAGGGGGCTCAGCCCCAGCATTTT
TRBJ1-5,few,-,TRBV9,CASGFSNQPQHF,TGTGCCAGCGGTTTTAGCAATCAGCCCCAGCATTTT
TRBJ2-3,-,TRBD2,TRBV7-2,CASSPGLAGVGDTQYF,TGTGCCAGCAGTCCGGGACTAGCGGGAGTTGGAGATACGCAGTATTTT
TRBJ2-1,-,-,TRBV28,CASSFNPGYWNEQFF,TGTGCCAGCAGTTTTAACCCGGGCTACTGGAATGAGCAGTTCTTC
TRBJ1-1,-,-,TRBV29-1,CSALPMNTEAFF,TGCAGCGCCCTCCCTATGAACACTGAAGCTTTCTTT
TRBJ2-1,-,-,TRBV15,CATSRVERNEQFF,TGTGCCACCAGCAGAGTCGAGCGGAATGAGCAGTTCTTC
TRBJ1-6,few,-,TRBV5-5,CASSKSQVSPLHF,TGTGCCAGCAGCAAGTCACAGGTTTCACCCCTCCACTTT
TRBJ2-5,-,-,TRBV4-3,CASSQESGLQETQYF,TGCGCCAGCAGCCAAGAGTCGGGGCTTCAAGAGACCCAGTACTTC
TRBJ2-5,-,-,TRBV7-6,CASSYSRETQYF,TGTGCCAGCAGCTACTCCAGGGAGACCCAGTACTTC
TRBJ2-1,-,TRBD2,TRBV29-1,CSVGTSAFFNEQFF,TGCAGCGTCGGGACTAGCGCTTTCTTCAATGAGCAGTTCTTC
TRBJ2-5,-,-,TRBV9,CASSVALDQAWETQYF,TGTGCCAGCAGCGTCGCACTCGACCAAGCCTGGGAGACCCAGTACTTC
TRBJ2-5,-,TRBD2,TRBV7-2,CASSRRGAGGWETQYF,TGTGCCAGCAGCCGTAGGGGGGCGGGAGGTTGGGAGACCCAGTACTTC
TRBJ2-7,-,-,TRBV7-9,CASRGPHEQYF,TGTGCCAGCAGAGGGCCCCACGAGCAGTACTTC
TRBJ2-7,-,TRBD1,TRBV29-1,CSVERDRPYEQYF,TGCAGCGTTGAGCGGGACAGGCCCTACGAGCAGTACTTC
TRBJ2-1,-,TRBD1,TRBV27,CASSLTGGSSYNEQFF,TGTGCCAGCAGTCTAACAGGGGGGAGTTCCTACAATGAGCAGTTCTTC
TRBJ2-3,few,-,TRBV27,CASSLSTPWADTQYF,TGTGCCAGCAGTTTATCGACACCGTGGGCAGATACGCAGTATTTT
TRBJ1-1,-,-,TRBV23-1,CASSPPVEGRTEAFF,TGCGCCAGCAGCCCCCCGGTGGAGGGAAGGACTGAAGCTTTCTTT
TRBJ2-7,few,TRBD1,TRBV7-9,CASNTGTGGDAYEQYF,TGTGCCAGCAATACCGGGACAGGGGGCGACGCCTACGAGCAGTACTTC
TRBJ1-1,-,-,TRBV29-1,CSVGRDTEAFF,TGCAGCGTTGGGAGGGACACTGAAGCTTTCTTT
TRBJ1-2,few,-,TRBV7-9,CASSLDGTNYGYTF,TGTGCCAGCAGCTTAGATGGCACTAACTATGGCTACACCTTC
TRBJ2-2,-,-,TRBV9,CASSVVGNTGELFF,TGTGCCAGCAGCGTAGTTGGGAACACCGGGGAGCTGTTTTTT
TRBJ2-7,-,-,TRBV29-1,CSVEVSVYEQYF,TGCAGCGTTGAAGTGTCCGTCTACGAGCAGTACTTC
TRBJ2-5,-,TRBD2,TRBV7-8,CASSSPWVAGVDETQYF,TGTGCCAGCAGCTCACCTTGGGTAGCGGGAGTGGATGAGACCCAGTACTTC
TRBJ2-7,-,-,TRBV29-1,CSVEDSYEQYF,TGCAGCGTTGAAGACAGCTACGAGCAGTACTTC
TRBJ2-1,few,-,TRBV19,CASRDGYNEQFF,TGTGCCAGCCGTGACGGCTACAATGAGCAGTTCTTC
TRBJ2-3,once,-,TRBV20-1,CSATSVDTQYF,TGCAGTGCTACTTCTGTGGATACGCAGTATTTT
TRBJ2-7,-,-,TRBV7-9,CASSDDSAYEQYF,TGTGCCAGCAGCGATGACAGTGCCTACGAGCAGTACTTC
TRBJ2-3,few,-,TRBV29-1,CSVESGHITDTQYF,TGCAGCGTTGAGTCGGGACACATCACAGATACGCAGTATTTT
TRBJ2-1,-,-,TRBV18,CASSGGGKFF,TGTGCCAGCTCGGGAGGGGGAAAGTTCTTC
TRBJ2-1,-,TRBD1,TRBV7-9,CASKGQGNEQFF,TGTGCCAGCAAGGGACAGGGGAATGAGCAGTTCTTC
TRBJ2-2,few,-,TRBV4-1,CASSQDIGDAGELFF,TGCGCCAGCAGCCAAGATATAGGGGACGCCGGGGAGCTGTTTTTT
TRBJ2-1,-,TRBD2,TRBV29-1,CSVEFASGVYNEQFF,TGCAGCGTTGAATTCGCTAGCGGGGTATACAATGAGCAGTTCTTC
TRBJ2-1,-,-,TRBV5-6,CASSFSAGHNEQFF,TGTGCCAGCAGCTTCTCTGCCGGTCACAATGAGCAGTTCTTC
TRBJ1-2,-,-,TRBV5-1,CASSGPYGYTF,TGCGCCAGCAGCGGACCGTATGGCTACACCTTC
TRBJ2-7,-,-,TRBV20-1,CSVLVGYEQYF,TGCAGTGTCCTAGTCGGCTACGAGCAGTACTTC
TRBJ2-7,few,TRBD2,TRBV29-1,CSVEGGGAFEQYF,TGCAGCGTTGAAGGCGGGGGGGCCTTCGAGCAGTACTTC
TRBJ2-5,-,-,TRBV4-1,CASSQGKETQYF,TGCGCCAGCAGCCAAGGAAAAGAGACCCAGTACTTC
TRBJ1-1,few,TRBD1,TRBV29-1,CSVPRRQGAMNTEAFF,TGCAGCGTTCCTCGTCGGCAGGGGGCAATGAACACTGAAGCTTTCTTT
TRBJ1-2,-,TRBD1,TRBV29-1,CSAEPGQGGRHYGYTF,TGCAGCGCTGAACCGGGACAGGGGGGTAGGCACTATGGCTACACCTTC
TRBJ2-1,-,TRBD2,TRBV5-6,CASSQTSGDEQFF,TGTGCCAGCAGCCAAACTAGCGGGGATGAGCAGTTCTTC
TRBJ2-7,-,-,TRBV29-1,CSILGRGSYEQYF,TGCAGCATCCTCGGACGGGGCTCCTACGAGCAGTACTTC